Listed below are T cell receptor beta chains from one sample, sequenced in a study of Ad26.COV2.S vaccination and SARS-CoV-2 variants. TCRdb keeps only in-frame clones here, not all; method: immunoSEQ multiplex PCR. Among hundreds of thousands of clones listed, about 88% were seen once. The sample was peripheral blood, taken in a trial of Ad26.COV2.S vaccine versus placebo. Every receptor here comes from a person aged 18-65 years who received the Ad26.COV2.S COVID-19 vaccine or a placebo. Each CDR3 is given with its conserved first and last residue.

TRBV7-3 | CASSLRGGQRQPQHF
TRBV7-6 | CASSLGTRYSNQPQHF
TRBV5-6 | CASSLDQVSSNEQFF
TRBV27 | CASGRDTQYF
TRBV7-2 | CASSLLAGPSNQPQHF
TRBV4-3 | CASSQGLAGKGEQYF
TRBV4-2 | CASSQEVGSGANVLTF
TRBV6-1 | CASSELRTTVRGEQYF
TRBV4-2 | CASSQAVGDATGELFF
TRBV28 | CATFYGMNTEAFF
TRBV2 | CASNLRGTGGNQPQHF
TRBV6-6 | CASLRNTEAFF
TRBV18 | CASSPGTDETQYF
TRBV12-3/TRBV12-4 | CASSPPTGELFF
TRBV7-3 | CASRATGENEKLFF
TRBV3-1/TRBV3-2 | CASSPRDGETQYF
TRBV4-2 | CASSQGWGGFLSGATNEKLFF
TRBV10-3 | CAIKSGQQEADTQYF
TRBV30 | CAWSLSTGQETQYF
TRBV7-2 | CASSLLRAHSRGTNVLTF
TRBV27 | CASTRGTTYEQYF
TRBV7-2 | CASSYQVQRGAAYEQYF
TRBV9 | CASTTDTNTEAFF
TRBV7-7 | CASSSLAGRSGELFF
TRBV6-5 | CASSYSGGEQYF
TRBV7-2 | CASSPTRGGNNYGYTF
TRBV6-2/TRBV6-3 | CASSYSRGSFTDTQYF
TRBV7-2 | CASSPFNSPLHF
TRBV10-3 | CAIRPQGALDEQYF
TRBV19 | CASSSNTGELFF
TRBV24-1 | CATSPQGSNYGYTF
TRBV11-3 | CASSSTARSTQYF
TRBV14 | CASSPSTHKPRQGRFTGELFF
TRBV2 | CASSEVLGNQPQHF
TRBV14 | CASSQDRGREQYF
TRBV10-3 | CAISESNQGHEQYF
TRBV19 | CASRFQGAGTEAFF
TRBV6-2/TRBV6-3 | CASSSVGADQPQHF
TRBV18 | CASSPIIGATYEQYF
TRBV5-1 | CASSFLAGGESTDTQYF